This T cell receptor (beta chain) was identified in a study of T cell changes during pregnancy in multiple sclerosis. CDR1 and CDR2 (germline): ENHRY, SYGVKD. V was clipped by 0 bases and J by 4 bases, with 9 bases between them. The CDR3 runs to 14 residues. Clones were read by immunoSEQ multiplex PCR, and TCRdb kept only the in-frame ones, dropping some. Seen here are approximately 50,000 clones, approximately 91% observed once, and the top ten hold 1% to 1.5%. The chain combines TRBV10-3 with TRBJ1-1; perhaps TRBD1 as D (5 bases). The sequenced sample was peripheral blood, obtained in the second trimester of pregnancy. This sequence originates from a female donor with multiple sclerosis, enrolled in a pregnancy study. The DNA of the CDR3 is TGTGCCATCAGTGAGTCAGGGGTCCCCACTGAAGCTTTCTTT. This encodes CAISESGVPTEAFF.